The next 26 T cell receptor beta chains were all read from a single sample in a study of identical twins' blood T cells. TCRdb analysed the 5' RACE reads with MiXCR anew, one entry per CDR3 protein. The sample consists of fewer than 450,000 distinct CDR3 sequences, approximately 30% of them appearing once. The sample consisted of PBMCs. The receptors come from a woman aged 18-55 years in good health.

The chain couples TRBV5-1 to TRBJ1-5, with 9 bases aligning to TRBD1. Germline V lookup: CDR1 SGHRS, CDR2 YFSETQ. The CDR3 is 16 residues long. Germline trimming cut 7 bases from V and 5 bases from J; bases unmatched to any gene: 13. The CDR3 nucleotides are TGCGCCAGCTCCCCGGGGACAGGGTCCGTGGATCAGCCCCAGCATTTT. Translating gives CASSPGTGSVDQPQHF.

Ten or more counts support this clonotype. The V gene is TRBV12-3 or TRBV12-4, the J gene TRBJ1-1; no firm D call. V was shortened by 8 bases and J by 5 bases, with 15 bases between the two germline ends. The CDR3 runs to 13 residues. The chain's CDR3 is CASGPGAPTEAFF. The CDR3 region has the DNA TGTGCCAGCGGCCCGGGTGCCCCTACTGAAGCTTTCTTT.

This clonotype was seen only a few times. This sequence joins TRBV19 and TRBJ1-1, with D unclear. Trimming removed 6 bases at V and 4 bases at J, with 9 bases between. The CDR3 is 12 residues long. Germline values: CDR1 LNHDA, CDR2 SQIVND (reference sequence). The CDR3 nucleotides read TGTGCCAGTAGCCAGTATGGCACTGAAGCTTTCTTT. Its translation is CASSQYGTEAFF.

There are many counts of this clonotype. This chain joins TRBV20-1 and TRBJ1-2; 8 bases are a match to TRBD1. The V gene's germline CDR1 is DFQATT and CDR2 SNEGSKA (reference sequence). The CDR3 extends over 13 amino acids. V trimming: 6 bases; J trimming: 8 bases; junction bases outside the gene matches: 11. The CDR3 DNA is TGCAGTGCCCTTCGACAGGGGCGAGGAGGCTACACCTTC. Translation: CSALRQGRGGYTF.

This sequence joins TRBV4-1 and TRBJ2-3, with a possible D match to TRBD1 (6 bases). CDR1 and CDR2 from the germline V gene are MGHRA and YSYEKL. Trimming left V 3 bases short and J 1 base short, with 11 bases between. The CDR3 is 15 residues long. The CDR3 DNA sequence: TGCGCCAGCAGCCACCCTGGGGGCGGCACAGATACGCAGTATTTT. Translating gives CASSHPGGGTDTQYF.

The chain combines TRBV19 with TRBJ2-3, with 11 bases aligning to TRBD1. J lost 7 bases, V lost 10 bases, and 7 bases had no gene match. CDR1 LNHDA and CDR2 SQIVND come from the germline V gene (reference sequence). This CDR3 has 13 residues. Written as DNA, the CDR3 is TGTGCCACACGGACAGGGGGCCGACATACGCAGTATTTT. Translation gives CATRTGGRHTQYF.

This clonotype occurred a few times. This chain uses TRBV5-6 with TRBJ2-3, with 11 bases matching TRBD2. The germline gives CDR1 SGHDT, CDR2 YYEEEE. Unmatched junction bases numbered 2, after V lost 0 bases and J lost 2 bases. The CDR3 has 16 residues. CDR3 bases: TGTGCCAGCAGCTTGGGACTAGCGGGGAACACAGATACGCAGTATTTT. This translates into CASSLGLAGNTDTQYF.

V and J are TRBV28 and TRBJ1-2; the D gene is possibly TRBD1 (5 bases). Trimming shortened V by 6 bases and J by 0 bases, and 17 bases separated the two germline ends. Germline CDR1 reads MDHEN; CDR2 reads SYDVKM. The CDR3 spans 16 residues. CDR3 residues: CASSTSTAITNYGYTF. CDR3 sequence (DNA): TGTGCCAGCAGCACCTCGACAGCGATTACTAACTATGGCTACACCTTC.

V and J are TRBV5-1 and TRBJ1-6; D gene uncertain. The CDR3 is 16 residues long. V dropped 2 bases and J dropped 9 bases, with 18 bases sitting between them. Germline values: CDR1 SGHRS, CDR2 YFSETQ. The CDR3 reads CASSLEVAQTGSPLHF. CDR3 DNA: TGCGCCAGCAGCTTAGAGGTGGCCCAGACTGGTTCACCCCTCCACTTT. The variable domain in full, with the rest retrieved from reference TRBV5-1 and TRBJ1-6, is KAGVTQTPRYLIKTRGQQVTLSCSPISGHRSVSWYQQTPGQGLQFLFEYFSETQRNKGNFPGRFSGRQFSNSRSEMNVSTLELGDSALYLCASSLEVAQTGSPLHFGNGTRLTVT.

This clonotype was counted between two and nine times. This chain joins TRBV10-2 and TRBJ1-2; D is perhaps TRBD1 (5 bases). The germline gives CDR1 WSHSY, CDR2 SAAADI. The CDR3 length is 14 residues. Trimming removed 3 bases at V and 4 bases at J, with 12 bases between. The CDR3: CASSEEGSGYGYTF. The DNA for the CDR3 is TGCGCCAGCAGTGAAGAGGGGTCGGGCTATGGCTACACCTTC.

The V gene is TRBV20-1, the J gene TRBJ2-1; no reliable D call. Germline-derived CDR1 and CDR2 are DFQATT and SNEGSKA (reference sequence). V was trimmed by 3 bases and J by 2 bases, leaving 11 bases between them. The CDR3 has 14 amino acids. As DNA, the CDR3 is TGCAGTGCTAGTTCCGACGCCACCTACAATGAGCAGTTCTTC. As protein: CSASSDATYNEQFF.

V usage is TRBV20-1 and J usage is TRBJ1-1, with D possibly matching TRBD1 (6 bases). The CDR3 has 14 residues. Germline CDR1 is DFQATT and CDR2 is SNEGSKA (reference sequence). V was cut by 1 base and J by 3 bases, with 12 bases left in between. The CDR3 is CSARGKGGDTEAFF. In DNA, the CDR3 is TGCAGTGCTAGAGGGAAGGGGGGGGACACTGAAGCTTTCTTT.

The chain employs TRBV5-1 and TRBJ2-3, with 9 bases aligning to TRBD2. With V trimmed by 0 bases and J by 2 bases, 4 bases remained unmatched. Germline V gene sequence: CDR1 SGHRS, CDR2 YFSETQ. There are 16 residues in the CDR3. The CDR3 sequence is CASSLAASGITDTQYF. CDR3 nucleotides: TGCGCCAGCAGCTTGGCCGCTAGCGGGATCACAGATACGCAGTATTTT.

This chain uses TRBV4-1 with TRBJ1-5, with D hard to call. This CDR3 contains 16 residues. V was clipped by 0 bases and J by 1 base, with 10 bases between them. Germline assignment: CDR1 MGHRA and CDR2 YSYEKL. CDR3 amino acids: CASSQDLGSSNQPQHF. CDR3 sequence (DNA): TGCGCCAGCAGCCAAGATCTCGGCAGCAGCAATCAGCCCCAGCATTTT.

CDR3 nucleotide sequence: TGTGCCAGCAGTTACTCGATGGTAGGCAATCAGCCCCAGCATTTT. Translation gives CASSYSMVGNQPQHF. The J gene is TRBJ1-5, the V gene TRBV6-5, with unresolved D. This CDR3 is 15 amino acids long. Trimming left V 0 bases short and J 2 bases short, with 8 bases between. The germline V gene encodes CDR1 MNHEY and CDR2 SVGAGI.

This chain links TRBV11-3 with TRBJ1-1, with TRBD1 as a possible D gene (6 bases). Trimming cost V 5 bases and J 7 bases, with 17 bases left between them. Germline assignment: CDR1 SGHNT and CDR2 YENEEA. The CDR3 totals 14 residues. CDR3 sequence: CASSRRGGDFEAFF. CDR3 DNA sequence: TGTGCCAGCAGCCGTCGTGGGGGCGATTTTGAAGCTTTCTTT.

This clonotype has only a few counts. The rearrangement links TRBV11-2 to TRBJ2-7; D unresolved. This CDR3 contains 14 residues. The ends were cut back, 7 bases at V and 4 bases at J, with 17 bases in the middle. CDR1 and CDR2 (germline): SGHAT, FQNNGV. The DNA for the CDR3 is TGTGCCAGCACCAACCAAATCCAGGATTACGAGCAGTACTTC. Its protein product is CASTNQIQDYEQYF.

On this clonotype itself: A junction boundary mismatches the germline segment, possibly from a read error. CDR3 nucleotides: TGCACCAGCACCGTAACTAGCGGGGGGCCCTTTGAGCAGTTCTTC. It encodes CTSTVTSGGPFEQFF. This rearrangement joins TRBV5-1 to TRBJ2-1; 12 bases are shared with TRBD2. The CDR3 totals 15 residues. Germline assignment: CDR1 SGHRS and CDR2 YFSETQ.

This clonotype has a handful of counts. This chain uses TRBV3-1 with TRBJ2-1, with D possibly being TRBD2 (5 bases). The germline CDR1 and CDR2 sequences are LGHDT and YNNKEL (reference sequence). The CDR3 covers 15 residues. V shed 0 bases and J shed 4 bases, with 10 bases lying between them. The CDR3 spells CASSQEWESYNEQFF. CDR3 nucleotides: TGTGCCAGCAGCCAAGAATGGGAGAGTTACAATGAGCAGTTCTTC.

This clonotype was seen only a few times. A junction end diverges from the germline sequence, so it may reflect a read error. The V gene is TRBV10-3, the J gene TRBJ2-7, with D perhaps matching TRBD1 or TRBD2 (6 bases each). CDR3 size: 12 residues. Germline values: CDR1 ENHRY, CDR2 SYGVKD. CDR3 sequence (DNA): TGTGCCATCAGTGATTACGGGGGCCTGAAATCCTTC. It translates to CAISDYGGLKSF.

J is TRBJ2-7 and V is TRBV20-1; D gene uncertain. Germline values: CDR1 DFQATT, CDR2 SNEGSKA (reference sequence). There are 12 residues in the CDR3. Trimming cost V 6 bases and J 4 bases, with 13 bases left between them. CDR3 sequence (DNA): TGCAGTGCCACCCTTGGAGTTTACGAGCAGTACTTC. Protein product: CSATLGVYEQYF.

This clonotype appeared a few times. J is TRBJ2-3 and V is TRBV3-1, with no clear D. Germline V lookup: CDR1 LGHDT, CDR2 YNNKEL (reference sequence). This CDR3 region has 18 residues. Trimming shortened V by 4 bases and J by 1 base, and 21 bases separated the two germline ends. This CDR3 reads CASSLYLALPIGTDTQYF. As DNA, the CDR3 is TGTGCCAGCAGCCTCTATCTCGCCCTTCCTATAGGCACAGATACGCAGTATTTT.

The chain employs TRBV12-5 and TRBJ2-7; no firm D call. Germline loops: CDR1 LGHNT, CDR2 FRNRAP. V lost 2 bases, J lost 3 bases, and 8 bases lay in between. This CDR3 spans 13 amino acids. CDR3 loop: CASGLLDIYEQYF. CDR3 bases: TGTGCTAGTGGTTTGCTTGACATCTACGAGCAGTACTTC.

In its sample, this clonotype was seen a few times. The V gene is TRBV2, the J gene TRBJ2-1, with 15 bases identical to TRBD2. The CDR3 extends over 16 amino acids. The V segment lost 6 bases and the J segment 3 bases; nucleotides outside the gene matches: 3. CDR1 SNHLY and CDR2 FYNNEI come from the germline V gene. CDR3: CASRGTSGGYYNEQFF. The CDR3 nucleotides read TGTGCCAGCAGGGGGACTAGCGGGGGGTACTACAATGAGCAGTTCTTC. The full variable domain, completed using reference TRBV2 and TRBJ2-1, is EPEVTQTPSHQVTQMGQEVILRCVPISNHLYFYWYRQILGQKVEFLVSFYNNEISEKSEIFDDQFSVERPDGSNFTLKIRSTKLEDSAMYFCASRGTSGGYYNEQFFGPGTRLTVL.

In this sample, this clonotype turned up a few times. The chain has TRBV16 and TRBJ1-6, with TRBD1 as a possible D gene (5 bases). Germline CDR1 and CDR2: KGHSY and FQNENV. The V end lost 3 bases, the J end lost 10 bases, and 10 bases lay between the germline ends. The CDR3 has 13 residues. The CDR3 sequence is CASSQSRESPLHF. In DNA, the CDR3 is TGTGCCAGCAGCCAGTCCAGGGAATCACCCCTCCACTTT.

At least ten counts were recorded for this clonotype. The CDR3 here is CASSLGGVYEQYF. CDR3 coding DNA: TGCGCCAGCAGCTTGGGCGGAGTCTACGAGCAGTACTTC. This chain joins TRBV5-1 and TRBJ2-7; D call uncertain. The CDR3 sequence is 13 residues long. Trimming cost V 0 bases and J 3 bases, with 7 bases left between them. Germline lookup yields CDR1 SGHRS and CDR2 YFSETQ.